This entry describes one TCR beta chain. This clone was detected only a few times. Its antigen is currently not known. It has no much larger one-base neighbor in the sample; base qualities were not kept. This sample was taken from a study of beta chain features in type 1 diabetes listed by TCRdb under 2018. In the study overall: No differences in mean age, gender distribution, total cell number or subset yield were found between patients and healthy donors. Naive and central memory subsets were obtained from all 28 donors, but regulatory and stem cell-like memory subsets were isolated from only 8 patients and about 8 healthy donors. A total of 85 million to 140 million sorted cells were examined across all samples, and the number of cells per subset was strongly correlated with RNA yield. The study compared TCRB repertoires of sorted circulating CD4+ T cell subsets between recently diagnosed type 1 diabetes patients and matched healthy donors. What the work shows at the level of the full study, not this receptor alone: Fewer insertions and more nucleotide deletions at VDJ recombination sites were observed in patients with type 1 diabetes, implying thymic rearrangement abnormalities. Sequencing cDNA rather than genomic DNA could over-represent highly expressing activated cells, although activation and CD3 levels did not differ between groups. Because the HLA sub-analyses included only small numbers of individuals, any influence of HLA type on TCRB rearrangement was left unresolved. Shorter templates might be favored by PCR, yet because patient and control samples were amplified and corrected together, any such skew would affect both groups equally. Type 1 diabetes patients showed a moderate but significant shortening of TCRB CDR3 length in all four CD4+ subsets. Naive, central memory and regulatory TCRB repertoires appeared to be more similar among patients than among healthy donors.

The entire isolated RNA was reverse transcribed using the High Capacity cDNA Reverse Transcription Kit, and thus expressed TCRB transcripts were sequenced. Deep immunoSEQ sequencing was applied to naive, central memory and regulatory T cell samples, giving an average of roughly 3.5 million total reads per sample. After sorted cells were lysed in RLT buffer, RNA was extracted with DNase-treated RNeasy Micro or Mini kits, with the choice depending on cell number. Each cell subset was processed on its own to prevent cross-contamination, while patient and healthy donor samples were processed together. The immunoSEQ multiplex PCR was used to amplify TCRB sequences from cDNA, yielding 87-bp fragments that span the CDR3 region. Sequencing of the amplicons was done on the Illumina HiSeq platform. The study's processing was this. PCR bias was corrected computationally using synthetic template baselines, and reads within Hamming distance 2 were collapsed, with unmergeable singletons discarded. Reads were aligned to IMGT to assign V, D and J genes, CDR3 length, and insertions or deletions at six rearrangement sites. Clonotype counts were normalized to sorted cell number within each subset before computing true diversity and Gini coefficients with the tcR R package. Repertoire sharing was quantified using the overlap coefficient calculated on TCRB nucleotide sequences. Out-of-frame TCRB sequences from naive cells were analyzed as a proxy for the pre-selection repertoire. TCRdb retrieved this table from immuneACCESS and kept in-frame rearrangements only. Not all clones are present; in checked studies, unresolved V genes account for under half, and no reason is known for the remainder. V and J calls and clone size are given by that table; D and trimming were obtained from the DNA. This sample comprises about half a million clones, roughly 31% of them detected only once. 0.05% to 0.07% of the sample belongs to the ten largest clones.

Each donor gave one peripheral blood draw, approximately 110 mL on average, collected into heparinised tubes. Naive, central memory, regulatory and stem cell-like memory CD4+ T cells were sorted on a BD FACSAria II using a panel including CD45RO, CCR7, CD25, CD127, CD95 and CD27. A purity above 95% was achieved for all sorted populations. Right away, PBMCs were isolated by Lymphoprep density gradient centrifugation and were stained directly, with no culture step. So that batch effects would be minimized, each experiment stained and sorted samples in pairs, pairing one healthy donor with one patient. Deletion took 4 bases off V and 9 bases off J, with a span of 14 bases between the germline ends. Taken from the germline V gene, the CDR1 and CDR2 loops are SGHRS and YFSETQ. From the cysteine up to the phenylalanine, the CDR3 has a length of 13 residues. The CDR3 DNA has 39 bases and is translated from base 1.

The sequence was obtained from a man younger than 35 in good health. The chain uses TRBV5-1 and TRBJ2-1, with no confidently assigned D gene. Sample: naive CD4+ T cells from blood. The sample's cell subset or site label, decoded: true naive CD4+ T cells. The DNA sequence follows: TGCGCCAGCAGCGGAACCGGTGTGGGTGAGCAGTTCTTC. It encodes CASSGTGVGEQFF. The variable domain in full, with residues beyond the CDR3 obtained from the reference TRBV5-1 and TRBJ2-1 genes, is KAGVTQTPRYLIKTRGQQVTLSCSPISGHRSVSWYQQTPGQGLQFLFEYFSETQRNKGNFPGRFSGRQFSNSRSEMNVSTLELGDSALYLCASSGTGVGEQFFGPGTRLTVL.